Each of the 5 T cell receptor beta chains below was sequenced from the same sample in a study of T cell responses to AZD1222 COVID-19 vaccine. TCRdb keeps only in-frame clones here, not all; method: immunoSEQ multiplex PCR. The data hold about 160,000 clones, with over 80% observed a single time. The sequenced sample was peripheral blood, obtained 28 days after the second AZD1222 dose. All receptors come from an adult who received the AZD1222 COVID-19 vaccine.

The CDR3 loop is CASSPLGQGISYGYTF. DNA for the CDR3: TGCGCCAGCAGCCCCCTGGGACAGGGTATCTCCTATGGCTACACCTTC. The genes are TRBV5-1 and TRBJ1-2; 9 bases match TRBD1. The CDR3 runs 16 residues. Germline V lookup: CDR1 SGHRS, CDR2 YFSETQ. The V gene end was trimmed by 4 bases and the J gene end by 4 bases; junction bases not matched to a gene: 11.

The chain recombines TRBV7-2 with TRBJ2-3, with D possibly TRBD2 on 5 matching bases. Trimming shortened V by 5 bases and J by 8 bases, and 17 bases separated the two germline ends. The CDR3 consists of 14 residues. Germline CDR1 SGHTA, CDR2 FQGNSA. The CDR3 DNA sequence: TGTGCCAGCAGCACCCGGGCGTCTAGCCCTACGCAGTATTTT. Protein product: CASSTRASSPTQYF.

The chain links TRBV3-1 (or the pseudogene TRBV3-2) to TRBJ2-1; TRBD2 aligns across 10 bases. V gave up 8 bases and J gave up 7 bases; unmatched junction bases: 11. Germline V gene lookup returns CDR1 LGHDT and CDR2 YNNKEL (reference sequence). The CDR3 contains 15 residues. The CDR3: CASRLAGGPNNEQFF. CDR3 DNA sequence: TGTGCCAGCCGTTTAGCGGGAGGTCCCAATAATGAGCAGTTCTTC.

The V gene is TRBV9, the J gene TRBJ2-5; 11 bases match TRBD2. CDR1 and CDR2 (germline): SGDLS, YYNGEE. The J segment lost 4 bases and the V segment lost 0 bases, leaving 11 bases of the junction unmatched. The CDR3 covers 18 residues. The CDR3 reads CASSVGLAGKTQAETQYF. The CDR3 nucleotides read TGTGCCAGCAGCGTAGGACTAGCGGGAAAAACCCAGGCAGAGACCCAGTACTTC.

As to this clone: One end of the junction varies from germline; a read error may be responsible. V is TRBV9 and J is TRBJ1-3; possibly TRBD1 for D (5 bases). Looked up from germline, CDR1 is SGDLS and CDR2 is YYNGEE. This CDR3 region has 10 residues. The CDR3 sequence is CASSPLVRDF. CDR3 nucleotide sequence: TGTGCCAGCAGCCCCCTTGTCAGGGATTTT. Supplemented by reference TRBV9 and TRBJ1-3, the full variable domain reads DSGVTQTPKHLITATGQRVTLRCSPRSGDLSVYWYQQSLDQGLQFLIQYYNGEERAKGNILERFSAQQFPDLHSELNLSSLELGDSALYFCASSPLVRDFGEGSWLTVV.